This T cell receptor beta chain was documented in a study of blood T cell repertoires in COVID-19. Trimming removed 5 bases from V and 3 bases from J; junction bases left unmatched: 5. The CDR3 totals 15 residues. The germline V gene has CDR1 SEHNR and CDR2 FQNEAQ (reference sequence). The method was immunoSEQ multiplex PCR; TCRdb's version includes in-frame clones alone and lacks a portion of them. The top ten clones hold roughly 1% of a sample with about 370,000 clones, approximately 92% of them seen once. This TCR derives from a man aged 18-30 years who had recovered from COVID-19. Sequenced input: PBMCs or T cells enriched from blood (not recorded which). V gene TRBV7-9 combines with J gene TRBJ2-3; 10 nucleotides align to TRBD2. The CDR3 DNA reads TGTGCCAGCAGCCCTCCTAGCGGGAGAACAGATACGCAGTATTTT. Its protein product is CASSPPSGRTDTQYF.